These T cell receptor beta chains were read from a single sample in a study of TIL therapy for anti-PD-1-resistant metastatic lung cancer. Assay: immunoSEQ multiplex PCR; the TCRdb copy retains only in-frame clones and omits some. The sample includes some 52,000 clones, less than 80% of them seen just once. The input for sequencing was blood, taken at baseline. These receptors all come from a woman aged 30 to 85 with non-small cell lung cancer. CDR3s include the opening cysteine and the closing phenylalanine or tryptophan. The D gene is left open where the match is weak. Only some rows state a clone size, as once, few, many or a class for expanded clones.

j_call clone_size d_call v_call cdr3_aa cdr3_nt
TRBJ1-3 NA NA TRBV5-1 CASSLAEGTSSISGNTIYF TGCGCCAGCAGCTTGGCCGAGGGGACGTCTTCAATCTCCGGAAACACCATATATTTT
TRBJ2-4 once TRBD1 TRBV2 CASKDRKNIQYF TGTGCCAGCAAGGACAGGAAAAACATTCAGTACTTC
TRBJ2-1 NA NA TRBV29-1 CSVEAGGGYNEQFF TGCAGCGTTGAAGCAGGGGGAGGGTACAATGAGCAGTTCTTC
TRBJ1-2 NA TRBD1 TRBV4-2 CASSTAGTENYGYTF TGTGCCAGCAGCACCGCCGGGACAGAAAACTATGGCTACACCTTC
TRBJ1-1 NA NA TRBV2 CASSEGGFTEAFF TGTGCCAGCAGTGAGGGGGGGTTCACTGAAGCTTTCTTT
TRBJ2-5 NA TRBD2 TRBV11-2 CASSLELAGEQETQYF TGTGCCAGCAGCTTAGAACTAGCGGGGGAGCAAGAGACCCAGTACTTC
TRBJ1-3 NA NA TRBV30 CAWTAGAGNTIYF TGTGCCTGGACCGCGGGGGCTGGAAACACCATATATTTT
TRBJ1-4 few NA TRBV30 CAWSGGVDVMGEKLFF TGTGCCTGGAGTGGAGGCGTCGATGTGATGGGTGAAAAACTGTTTTTT
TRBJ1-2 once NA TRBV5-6 CASSLASFYGYTF TGTGCCAGCAGCTTGGCTTCCTTCTATGGCTACACCTTC
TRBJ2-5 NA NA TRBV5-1 CASSFLSGLQETQYF TGCGCCAGCAGCTTCTTAAGCGGACTTCAAGAGACCCAGTACTTC
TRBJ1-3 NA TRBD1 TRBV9 CASSVMAGGGYGNTIYF TGTGCCAGCAGCGTAATGGCAGGGGGTGGATATGGAAACACCATATATTTT
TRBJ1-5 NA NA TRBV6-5 CASSRQGSNQPQHF TGTGCCAGCAGTCGCCAGGGGTCCAATCAGCCCCAGCATTTT
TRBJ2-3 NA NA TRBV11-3 CASSSQGSDTQYF TGTGCCAGCAGCTCACAGGGTTCAGATACGCAGTATTTT
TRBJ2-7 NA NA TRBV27 CASRPGTVPHEQYF TGTGCCAGCAGACCCGGGACGGTGCCCCACGAGCAGTACTTC
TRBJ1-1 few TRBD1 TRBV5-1 CASSAGTGGQIMNTEAFF TGCGCCAGCAGCGCCGGGACAGGGGGACAAATTATGAACACTGAAGCTTTCTTT
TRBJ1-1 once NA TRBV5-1 CASSSGLNTEAFF TGCGCCAGCAGCTCAGGATTGAACACTGAAGCTTTCTTT
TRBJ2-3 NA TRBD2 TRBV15 CATSSWTSGSADTQYF TGTGCCACCAGCAGTTGGACTAGCGGGAGCGCAGATACGCAGTATTTT
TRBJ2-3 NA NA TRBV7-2 CASSLQGGVTDTQYF TGTGCCAGCAGCTTACAGGGGGGAGTAACAGATACGCAGTATTTT
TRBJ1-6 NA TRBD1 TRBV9 CASSGPVGQSSSYNSPLHF TGTGCCAGCAGCGGCCCGGTGGGACAGTCGAGCTCCTATAATTCACCCCTCCACTTT
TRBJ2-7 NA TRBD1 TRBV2 CASRGTDIYEQYF TGTGCCAGCAGGGGGACAGACATCTACGAGCAGTACTTC
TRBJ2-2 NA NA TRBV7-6 CASSTQPLGRDRTGELFF TGTGCCAGCAGCACCCAACCCCTCGGACGGGACCGAACCGGGGAGCTGTTTTTT
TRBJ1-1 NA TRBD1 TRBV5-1 CASSQKTGGVTEAFF TGCGCCAGCAGCCAAAAGACAGGGGGTGTCACTGAAGCTTTCTTT
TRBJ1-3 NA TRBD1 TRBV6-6 CASSQQGASGNTIYF TGTGCCAGCAGCCAACAGGGGGCCTCTGGAAACACCATATATTTT
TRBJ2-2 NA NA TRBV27 CASSLPGGMHTGELFF TGTGCCAGCAGTTTACCGGGTGGCATGCACACCGGGGAGCTGTTTTTT
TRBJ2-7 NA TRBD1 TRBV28 CASSSQGQESYEQYF TGTGCCAGCAGTTCTCAGGGACAGGAGTCCTACGAGCAGTACTTC
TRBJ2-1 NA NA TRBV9 CASSPGPEGYNEQFF TGTGCCAGCAGCCCCGGTCCGGAAGGATACAATGAGCAGTTCTTC
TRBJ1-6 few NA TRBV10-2 CASSLVGVGYNSPLHF TGCGCCAGCAGTCTCGTGGGCGTAGGGTATAATTCACCCCTCCACTTT
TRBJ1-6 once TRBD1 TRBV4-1 CASSPGDRLYSPLHF TGCGCCAGCAGCCCGGGGGACAGGTTGTATTCACCCCTCCACTTT
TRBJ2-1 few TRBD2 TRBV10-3 CAISEGLAGGNEQFF TGTGCCATCAGTGAAGGGCTAGCGGGGGGCAATGAGCAGTTCTTC
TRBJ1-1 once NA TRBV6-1 CASSEVFRGDTEAFF TGTGCCAGCAGTGAAGTCTTCAGGGGCGACACTGAAGCTTTCTTT
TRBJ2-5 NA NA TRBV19 CASSQGRQETQYF TGTGCCAGTAGCCAGGGACGCCAAGAGACCCAGTACTTC
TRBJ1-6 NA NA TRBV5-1 CASSLGTDRNSPLHF TGCGCCAGCAGCTTGGGGACGGATAGGAATTCACCCCTCCACTTT